Detailed here is one TCR beta chain. This sample is part of a study of blood T cell repertoires in COVID-19. Only in-frame clones appear in the TCRdb table, and some are missing; sequencing was by immunoSEQ multiplex PCR. The sample comprises roughly 25,000 clones, about 83% of which are singletons, and more than 25% rests with the top ten. Germline V gives CDR1 SGHNT, CDR2 YYREEE (reference sequence). The CDR3 consists of 14 residues. The J segment lost 0 bases and the V segment lost 5 bases, leaving 3 bases of the junction unmatched. Material: peripheral blood. The gene calls are TRBV5-4 and TRBJ1-1; TRBD1 matches 8 bases. This receptor was obtained from a human donor with active COVID-19. The donor label of this sample is uncertain. In DNA form, the CDR3 reads TGTGCCAGCAGGCCAGGGGGCGTGAACACTGAAGCTTTCTTT. This translates into CASRPGGVNTEAFF.